Shown below are 5 T cell receptor beta chains from a single sample sequenced in a study of T cell responses to AZD1222 COVID-19 vaccine. TCRdb's table, derived via immunoSEQ multiplex PCR, lists solely in-frame clones and lacks some. The data contain around 160,000 clones, more than 75% of them singletons. Specimen: peripheral blood, collected on day 0 of MenACWY control vaccination. Receptors originate from an adult in good health.

This clone came up once. The chain is built from TRBV11-3 and TRBJ2-2; D is undetermined. This CDR3 has 12 residues. Germline values: CDR1 SGHNT, CDR2 YENEEA. The ends were cut back, 4 bases at V and 4 bases at J, with 4 bases in the middle. CDR3: CASSSFTGELFF. The CDR3 DNA sequence: TGTGCCAGCAGCTCTTTCACCGGGGAGCTGTTTTTT. The full variable domain, completed using reference TRBV11-3 and TRBJ2-2, is EAGVVQSPRYKIIEKKQPVAFWCNPISGHNTLYWYLQNLGQGPELLIRYENEEAVDDSQLPKDRFSAERLKGVDSTLKIQPAELGDSAVYLCASSSFTGELFFGEGSRLTVL.

This chain links TRBV5-1 with TRBJ2-2, with D perhaps matching TRBD1 (6 bases). The CDR3 runs 16 residues. Germline lookup yields CDR1 SGHRS and CDR2 YFSETQ. V dropped 2 bases and J dropped 3 bases, with 14 bases sitting between them. CDR3 loop: CASSLLGYRDTGELFF. The CDR3 coding sequence is TGCGCCAGCAGCTTACTAGGATACAGGGACACCGGGGAGCTGTTTTTT. Full variable domain (outside the CDR3, taken from reference TRBV5-1 and TRBJ2-2): KAGVTQTPRYLIKTRGQQVTLSCSPISGHRSVSWYQQTPGQGLQFLFEYFSETQRNKGNFPGRFSGRQFSNSRSEMNVSTLELGDSALYLCASSLLGYRDTGELFFGEGSRLTVL.

V is TRBV10-3 and J is TRBJ2-3, with 9 bases that match TRBD2. The CDR3 is made up of 14 amino acids. Looked up from germline, CDR1 is ENHRY and CDR2 is SYGVKD. V trimming: 6 bases; J trimming: 1 base; junction bases outside the gene matches: 2. The CDR3, as DNA: TGTGCCATCAGGCTAGCGGGGCGCACAGATACGCAGTATTTT. Amino acid sequence: CAIRLAGRTDTQYF.

This chain connects TRBV5-1 to TRBJ2-1; 9 bases fit TRBD1. The CDR3 covers 15 residues. The V gene end was trimmed by 4 bases and the J gene end by 7 bases; junction bases not matched to a gene: 9. Germline lookup yields CDR1 SGHRS and CDR2 YFSETQ. The CDR3 spells CASSPTGQGRNEQFF. CDR3 coding DNA: TGCGCCAGCAGCCCTACTGGACAGGGGAGGAATGAGCAGTTCTTC. Based on the CDR3 plus reference TRBV5-1 and TRBJ2-1, the full variable domain is KAGVTQTPRYLIKTRGQQVTLSCSPISGHRSVSWYQQTPGQGLQFLFEYFSETQRNKGNFPGRFSGRQFSNSRSEMNVSTLELGDSALYLCASSPTGQGRNEQFFGPGTRLTVL.

The chain links TRBV6-5 to TRBJ2-1; D assignment may be TRBD1 or TRBD2 (5 bases each). Germline V lookup: CDR1 MNHEY, CDR2 SVGAGI. This CDR3 contains 16 residues. With 0 bases removed from V and 7 bases from J, the gap between germline ends came to 16 bases. The CDR3 loop is CASSYSIVGPGNEQFF. The CDR3 DNA follows: TGTGCCAGCAGTTACTCGATAGTGGGACCGGGGAATGAGCAGTTCTTC.